This note documents a single T cell receptor (beta chain) sequence. Its cognate antigen has yet to be identified. Qualities for individual bases were not recorded, and no much larger clone is one base off. These data are taken from a study of shared clonotypes between healthy human individuals (TCRdb year 2020). Background on the whole study: The cohort included a few men and a couple of women between 18 and 49 years of age. For each donor, CD4 naive and CD4 memory were each given three plates, CD8 naive was given two plates, and CD8 memory was given one plate. To estimate repertoire size and how much clonotype sharing occurs between individuals, the study deeply sequenced the blood TCR repertoires of several healthy adults. To increase sequencing depth and limit assay-specific biases, TCR repertoire library preparation and sequencing were carried out by different laboratories using diverse techniques. Each donor's leukapheresis produced roughly between roughly 0.85 and 9 billion PBMCs. What the work shows at the level of the full study, not this receptor alone: Higher generation probabilities were observed for clonotypes shared by all four sorted-subset donors than for non-shared clonotypes. When a handful of donors were compared, the shared fraction of clonotypes was around 4.6% for naive CD4, approximately 3.5% for naive CD8, 2.3% for memory CD4, and 0.35% to 0.4% for memory CD8. Based on pairwise subsampling, the degree of clonotype sharing among donors was expected to be affected by sequencing depth. Sampling was restricted to blood, and TCR repertoires in tissue are likely to differ from TCR repertoires in blood. Because the study included only a small number of donors, the genetic and exposure-history diversity represented was limited. Rarefaction of sorted-subset datasets indicated incomplete sequencing despite the large sequencing depth. Naive subsets generally had larger estimated clonotype richness than memory subsets.

Using the deep immunoSEQ assay, TCR CDR3 regions were amplified from genomic DNA by multiplex PCR. Extracted genomic DNA from each cell subset was spread evenly across all wells of several immunoSEQ 96-well plates, with each plate serving as a replicate. For sorted subsets, about 200 ng genomic DNA, equal to approximately 30,000 T cell genomes, was loaded into each replicate PCR. The purified libraries were quantified using a Qubit 3.0 fluorometer, sized with a Bioanalyzer 2100, and then quantified again using the KAPA Library Quantification kit. A separate single-read 150-cycle Illumina NextSeq 550 flow cell was used to sequence each immunoSEQ 96-well plate. In the original analysis: Because the immunoSEQ output included only junctional sequences and no quality scores, the filtering could not be the same as the filtering used for full-length reads. To assign V/J genes and CDR3, sequences were annotated using PyIR, a Python wrapper for IgBLAST v1.9, with IMGT germline references. Reads with weak V/J assignments (E-value above 1e-6), missing CDR3, stop codons, out-of-frame junctions, or ambiguous translated residues were removed. V3J clonotypes were defined as sequences sharing an identical inferred V gene, J gene, and CDR3 amino acid sequence. The percentage overlap between two repertoires was calculated by dividing the number of shared unique clonotypes by the size of the smaller repertoire. Three approaches were used to assess repertoire richness: RTK rarefaction, the Chao1 estimator, and Recon v2.1 estimates of unobserved clonotypes. Generation probabilities were computed with OLGA for all TCRbeta clonotypes obtained by the gDNA method from a handful of donors. TCRdb re-hosts the immuneACCESS table, in-frame sequences only. Its copies lack some clones; in the studies checked, an unresolved V gene accounts for under half of them, and the cause for the rest is not known. The DNA was the basis for D and trimming; V, J and clone size are from that table. The sample profile shows approximately 2,000,000 clones; around 95% of them were found once. Together, the top ten hold about 1.7% of the sample.

The germline V gene (reference sequence) sets CDR1 to MNHEY and CDR2 to SMNVEV. The CDR3 runs 13 residues from the cysteine to the phenylalanine. Only the CDR3 DNA stays, 39 bases, in frame from base 1. The trim is 8 bases for V and 3 bases for J, with a gap of 13 bases between the germline ends. CD8 naive samples were CD45RO-negative cells positively selected for CCR7, giving a CD45RA+CCR7+ population that excluded TemRA cells. The donors were healthy, HIV-negative adults who had no recently reported acute infections or vaccinations. Every donor was a Caucasian adult residing in Nashville, Tennessee, USA. Blood was collected by leukapheresis, and PBMCs were isolated by Ficoll-Histopaque density gradient centrifugation and then cryopreserved in liquid nitrogen vapor phase. Purity and quantity of every magnetically sorted T cell population were checked by analytical flow cytometry. From each sorted fraction, genomic DNA was isolated and quantified by UV absorbance on a Nanodrop 2000c.

Sequenced: naive CD8+ T cells from PBMCs. Sample cell subset or site, as interpreted from the label and publication: CD45RA+CCR7+. This receptor was identified in a man between 18 and 29 years old in good health. Some clones in this sample may be carry-over from other donors' samples. The chain was built from TRBV27 and TRBJ1-1; confidence is insufficient to name the D gene. The CDR3 is CASAGYGHTEAFF. The DNA is as follows: TGTGCCAGCGCCGGATATGGTCACACTGAAGCTTTCTTT.